Listed here is a single TCR beta chain. These data belong to a study of Ad26.COV2.S vaccination and SARS-CoV-2 variants. Looking at the study overall: Once, or twice with 56 days between doses, Ad26.COV2.S was given intramuscularly.

This sample's treatment: 15 to 20 received Ad26.COV2.S at low or high dose, single or two shots; 5 received placebo; per-sample allocation not given. At day 63 after the first vaccine or placebo injection, samples were drawn. TCRdb's copy holds only in-frame clones and misses some; the assay was immunoSEQ multiplex PCR. The table shows fewer than 900,000 clones, with around 90% occurring only once. The CDR3 sequence is 13 residues long. Trimming stripped 4 bases from V and 5 bases from J, with 11 bases between. Germline V gene lookup returns CDR1 MNHEY and CDR2 SMNVEV (reference sequence). The receptor was derived from a person aged 18-60 years who received the Ad26.COV2.S COVID-19 vaccine or a placebo. Sequencing used peripheral blood, obtained in a trial of Ad26.COV2.S vaccine versus placebo. The rearrangement joins TRBV27 to TRBJ2-5; D possibly corresponds to TRBD2 (5 bases). DNA of the CDR3: TGTGCCAGCAGTTCAAGGACTCGGGAGACCCAGTACTTC. Its protein product is CASSSRTRETQYF.